The 7 T cell receptor beta chains below all came from one sample that was sequenced in a study of blood T cell dynamics during melanoma immunotherapy. Sequencing was performed with immunoSEQ multiplex PCR; in TCRdb, only in-frame clones are kept and a portion is missing. This table holds under 15,000 clones, about 82% found once. Time point denoted: pre-treatment baseline. Sample: blood, taken from a patient treated with checkpoint blockade. Source of these receptors: a human donor with melanoma.

The chain links TRBV7-2 to TRBJ2-3, with D hard to call. V dropped 3 bases and J dropped 1 base, with 2 bases sitting between them. The CDR3 loop spans 12 amino acids. Germline values: CDR1 SGHTA, CDR2 FQGNSA. The CDR3 loop reads CASSFGTDTQYF. CDR3 coding DNA: TGTGCCAGCAGCTTTGGCACAGATACGCAGTATTTT.

V is TRBV29-1 and J is TRBJ2-3; D is perhaps TRBD2 (6 bases). The V and J ends lost 0 bases and 5 bases respectively, with 15 bases between them. Germline CDR1 SQVTM, CDR2 ANQGSEA. This CDR3 is built from 15 residues. The CDR3 coding sequence is TGCAGCGTTGAAGAGTGGCGGGGACGTCTAGATACGCAGTATTTT. Its protein is CSVEEWRGRLDTQYF.

The chain couples TRBV19 to TRBJ2-5; 10 bases agree with TRBD2. With 5 bases clipped from V and 6 bases from J, the junction kept 9 bases outside the gene matches. The CDR3 covers 15 residues. The germline gives CDR1 LNHDA, CDR2 SQIVND (reference sequence). CDR3 protein: CASSEIAGGLKTQYF. The CDR3 nucleotides read TGTGCCAGTAGTGAAATAGCGGGGGGCTTAAAGACCCAGTACTTC.

This clone was seen only once. CDR3 DNA sequence: TGTGCCAGCCTTAGGACTAGCGGGGCAGAGACCCAGTACTTC. Translating gives CASLRTSGAETQYF. V is TRBV2 and J is TRBJ2-5, with 12 positions matching TRBD2. This CDR3 is built from 14 residues. The germline gives CDR1 SNHLY, CDR2 FYNNEI. The V segment lost 8 bases and the J segment 4 bases; nucleotides outside the gene matches: 5. Combining the CDR3 with reference TRBV2 and TRBJ2-5 gives the whole variable domain EPEVTQTPSHQVTQMGQEVILRCVPISNHLYFYWYRQILGQKVEFLVSFYNNEISEKSEIFDDQFSVERPDGSNFTLKIRSTKLEDSAMYFCASLRTSGAETQYFGPGTRLLVL.

The J gene is TRBJ2-5, the V gene TRBV5-4; tentatively, D is TRBD1 (6 bases). Trimming took 4 bases from V and 5 from J, leaving 18 bases between them. CDR3 length: 15 residues. In germline, CDR1 is SGHNT, CDR2 YYREEE (reference sequence). CDR3 amino acids: CASSQGARGTETQYF. In DNA form, the CDR3 reads TGTGCCAGCAGCCAAGGGGCCAGGGGAACGGAGACCCAGTACTTC. Filled out from reference TRBV5-4 and TRBJ2-5, the complete variable domain reads ETGVTQSPTHLIKTRGQQVTLRCSSQSGHNTVSWYQQALGQGPQFIFQYYREEENGRGNFPPRFSGLQFPNYSSELNVNALELDDSALYLCASSQGARGTETQYFGPGTRLLVL.

The gene calls are TRBV5-5 and TRBJ2-7; unclear D gene. Trimming pared 0 bases from V and 4 bases from J, leaving 8 bases between. CDR1 is SGHKS and CDR2 is YYEKEE in the germline V gene (reference sequence). This CDR3 contains 13 residues. CDR3 loop: CASSLAAVYEQYF. CDR3 in DNA: TGTGCCAGCAGCTTGGCGGCAGTGTACGAGCAGTACTTC.

J is TRBJ2-7 and V is TRBV5-1; TRBD1 is a possible D gene (7 bases). Germline loops: CDR1 SGHRS, CDR2 YFSETQ. The CDR3 contains 15 residues. Trimming pared 5 bases from V and 4 bases from J, leaving 19 bases between. The CDR3 loop reads CASSRAEGAPYEQYF. The CDR3 nucleotides read TGCGCCAGCAGTCGCGCGGAGGGGGCTCCATACGAGCAGTACTTC.